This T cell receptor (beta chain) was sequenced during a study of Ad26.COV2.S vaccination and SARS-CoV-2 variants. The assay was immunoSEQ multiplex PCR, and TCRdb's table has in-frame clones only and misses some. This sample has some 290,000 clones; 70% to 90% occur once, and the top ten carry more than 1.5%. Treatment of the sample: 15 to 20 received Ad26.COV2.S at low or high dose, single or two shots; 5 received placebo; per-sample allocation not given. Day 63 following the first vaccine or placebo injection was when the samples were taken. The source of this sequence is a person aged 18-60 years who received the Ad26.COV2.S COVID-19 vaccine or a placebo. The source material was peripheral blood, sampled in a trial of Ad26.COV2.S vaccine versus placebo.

CDR3 nucleotides: TGTGCCAGCATCAGGGATGTCGGGGAGCTGTTTTTT. Translating gives CASIRDVGELFF. V usage is TRBV6-5 and J usage is TRBJ2-2, with D perhaps TRBD1 (5 bases). The V end was cut by 7 bases, the J end by 7 bases, with 10 bases between. CDR3 length: 12 residues. The germline gives CDR1 MNHEY, CDR2 SVGAGI.